The sequence of this TCR beta chain was determined in a study of OX40 agonist ivuxolimab in advanced cancers. Notes on the study in general: Among expanded peripheral T cells, antigen specificity went undetermined. Within 6 weeks, CD4+ and CD8+ blood T cells expanded clonally at 0.1 to 3.0 mg/kg.

Clones were read by immunoSEQ multiplex PCR, and TCRdb kept only the in-frame ones, dropping some. This table holds around 30,000 clones, around 90% found once. As to this clone: Its target is unknown.

The CDR3 is 17 residues long. The germline V gene has CDR1 MNHEY and CDR2 SMNVEV (reference sequence). Trimming left V 6 bases short and J 0 bases short, with 15 bases between. The receptor was isolated from an adult with an advanced solid tumor such as melanoma, head and neck, liver or kidney cancer. The chain recombines TRBV27 with TRBJ2-6; D call uncertain. Specimen: CD4+ or CD8+ T cells sorted from blood, collected in a trial of the OX40 agonist ivuxolimab. The CDR3 DNA is TGTGCCAGCAGCCTGGACCGTGAAATCTCTGGGGCCAACGTCCTGACTTTC. Encoded protein: CASSLDREISGANVLTF.